This is a list of T cell receptor beta chains from one sample in a study of T cells expressing NK-cell markers. TCRdb processed the 5' RACE reads again and assigns one entry to each CDR3 protein, with no DNA. The table lists 500,000 to 700,000 distinct CDR3 sequences, with approximately 4% in the top ten. The sequencing input was blood T cells: a sorted CD56 or NKG2C T cell subset, CD4+ or CD8+ T cells, or bulk PBMC T cells (not recorded which). Receptor source: a man younger than 35 in good health. Each CDR3 is given with its conserved first and last residue.

j_gene: TRBJ2-3; v_gene: TRBV6-2/TRBV6-3; CDR3aa: CASRGAVTDTQYF
j_gene: TRBJ2-3; v_gene: TRBV29-1; CDR3aa: CSVDTQGLSTDTQYF
j_gene: TRBJ1-2; v_gene: TRBV6-1; CDR3aa: CASMSVVSGYTF
j_gene: TRBJ2-1; v_gene: TRBV5-1; CDR3aa: CASSIGGRGSYNEQFF
j_gene: TRBJ2-2; v_gene: TRBV10-2; CDR3aa: CASIPLDRGYTGELFF
j_gene: TRBJ2-1; v_gene: TRBV18; CDR3aa: CASSPPTDLPYNEQFF
j_gene: TRBJ2-3; v_gene: TRBV20-1; CDR3aa: CSAPRGNTQYF
j_gene: TRBJ2-1; v_gene: TRBV7-2; CDR3aa: CASSFARRESEQFF
j_gene: TRBJ2-1; v_gene: TRBV7-2; CDR3aa: CASSRGTGGYREQFF
j_gene: TRBJ1-1; v_gene: TRBV12-5; CDR3aa: CASGLEQDTEAFF
j_gene: TRBJ2-1; v_gene: TRBV28; CDR3aa: CASTFMSGSYGEQFF
j_gene: TRBJ1-1; v_gene: TRBV6-1; CDR3aa: CASNEEGMNTEAFF
j_gene: TRBJ2-3; v_gene: TRBV10-2; CDR3aa: CASSDAAAGTADTQYF
j_gene: TRBJ1-2; v_gene: TRBV7-2; CDR3aa: CASSLVGQGYTF
j_gene: TRBJ2-1; v_gene: TRBV20-1; CDR3aa: CSARDPPSSGRGNEQFF
j_gene: TRBJ2-1; v_gene: TRBV29-1; CDR3aa: CSVEGGDDNEQFF
j_gene: TRBJ2-3; v_gene: TRBV20-1; CDR3aa: CSARLAGEPYF
j_gene: TRBJ2-5; v_gene: TRBV6-1; CDR3aa: CASGGGPTLGETQYF
j_gene: TRBJ2-3; v_gene: TRBV20-1; CDR3aa: CSARRGFGQGRDTQYF
j_gene: TRBJ1-1; v_gene: TRBV5-1; CDR3aa: CASSAGDRLNTEAFF
j_gene: TRBJ2-5; v_gene: TRBV30; CDR3aa: CAWSVGEGKTQYF
j_gene: TRBJ2-5; v_gene: TRBV7-9; CDR3aa: CASSSSYETQYF